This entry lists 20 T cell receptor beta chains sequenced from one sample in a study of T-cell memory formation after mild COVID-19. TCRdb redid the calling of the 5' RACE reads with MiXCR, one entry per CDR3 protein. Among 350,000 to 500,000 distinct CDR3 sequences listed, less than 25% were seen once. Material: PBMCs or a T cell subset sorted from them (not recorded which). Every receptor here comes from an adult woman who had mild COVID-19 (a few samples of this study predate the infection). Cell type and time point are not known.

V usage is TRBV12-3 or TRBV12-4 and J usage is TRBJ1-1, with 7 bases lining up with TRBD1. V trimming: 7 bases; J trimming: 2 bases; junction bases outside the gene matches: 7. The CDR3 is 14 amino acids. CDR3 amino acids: CASTWDSLNTEAFF. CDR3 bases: TGTGCCAGCACCTGGGACAGCCTTAACACTGAAGCTTTCTTT.

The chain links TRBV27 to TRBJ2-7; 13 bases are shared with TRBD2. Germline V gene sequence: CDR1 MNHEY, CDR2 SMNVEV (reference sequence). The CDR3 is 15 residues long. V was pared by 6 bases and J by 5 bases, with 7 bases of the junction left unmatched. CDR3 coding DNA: TGTGCCAGCAGGCGACTAGCGGGGGGCCCTGACGAGCAGTACTTC. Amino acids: CASRRLAGGPDEQYF.

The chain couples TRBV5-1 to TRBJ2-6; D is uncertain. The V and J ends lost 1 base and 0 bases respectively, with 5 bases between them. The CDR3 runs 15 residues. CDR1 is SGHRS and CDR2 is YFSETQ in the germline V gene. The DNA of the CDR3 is TGCGCCAGCAGCTTGTGGGACTCTGGGGCCAACGTCCTGACTTTC. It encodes CASSLWDSGANVLTF.

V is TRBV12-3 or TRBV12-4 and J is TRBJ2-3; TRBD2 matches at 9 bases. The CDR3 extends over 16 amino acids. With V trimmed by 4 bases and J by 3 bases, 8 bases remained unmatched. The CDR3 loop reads CASSSGTSRSTDTQYF. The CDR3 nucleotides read TGTGCCAGCAGTTCCGGGACTAGCAGGTCAACAGATACGCAGTATTTT.

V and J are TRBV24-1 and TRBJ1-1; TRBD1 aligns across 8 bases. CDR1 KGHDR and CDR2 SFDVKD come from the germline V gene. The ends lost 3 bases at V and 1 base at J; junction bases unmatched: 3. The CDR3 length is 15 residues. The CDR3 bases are TGTGCCACCAGTGATCCGGGGACAGGGAACACTGAAGCTTTCTTT. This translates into CATSDPGTGNTEAFF.

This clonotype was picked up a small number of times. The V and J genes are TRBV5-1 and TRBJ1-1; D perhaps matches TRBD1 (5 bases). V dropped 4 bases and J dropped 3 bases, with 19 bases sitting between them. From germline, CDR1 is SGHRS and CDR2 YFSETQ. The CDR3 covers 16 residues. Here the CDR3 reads CASSRGWATRDTEAFF. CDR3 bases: TGCGCCAGCAGCCGGGGGTGGGCGACAAGGGACACTGAAGCTTTCTTT. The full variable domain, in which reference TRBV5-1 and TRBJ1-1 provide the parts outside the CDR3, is KAGVTQTPRYLIKTRGQQVTLSCSPISGHRSVSWYQQTPGQGLQFLFEYFSETQRNKGNFPGRFSGRQFSNSRSEMNVSTLELGDSALYLCASSRGWATRDTEAFFGQGTRLTVV.

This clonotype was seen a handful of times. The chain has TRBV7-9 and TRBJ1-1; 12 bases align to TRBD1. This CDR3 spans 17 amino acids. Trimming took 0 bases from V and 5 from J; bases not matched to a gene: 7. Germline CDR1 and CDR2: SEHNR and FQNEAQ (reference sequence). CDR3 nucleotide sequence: TGTGCCAGCAGCTTAGCAGGGACAGGGGGCCGCCGAACTGAAGCTTTCTTT. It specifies CASSLAGTGGRRTEAFF.

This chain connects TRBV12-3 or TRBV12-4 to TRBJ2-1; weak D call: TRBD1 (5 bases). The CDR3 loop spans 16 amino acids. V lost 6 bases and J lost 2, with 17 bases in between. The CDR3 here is CASSRGQGLAYNEQFF. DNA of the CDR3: TGTGCCAGCAGCCGTGGGCAGGGATTAGCCTACAATGAGCAGTTCTTC.

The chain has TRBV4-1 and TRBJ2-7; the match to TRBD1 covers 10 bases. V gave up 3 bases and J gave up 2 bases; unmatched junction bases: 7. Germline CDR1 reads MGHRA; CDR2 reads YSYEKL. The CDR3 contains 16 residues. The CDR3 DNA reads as TGCGCCAGCAGCCACGGGGGGACAGGGGCCACCTACGAGCAGTACTTC. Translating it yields CASSHGGTGATYEQYF.

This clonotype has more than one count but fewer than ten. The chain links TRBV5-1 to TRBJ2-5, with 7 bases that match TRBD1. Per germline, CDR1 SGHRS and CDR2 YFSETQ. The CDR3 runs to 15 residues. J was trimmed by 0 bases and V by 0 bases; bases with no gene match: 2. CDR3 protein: CASSLADRDQETQYF. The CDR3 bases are TGCGCCAGCAGCTTGGCCGACAGGGACCAAGAGACCCAGTACTTC.

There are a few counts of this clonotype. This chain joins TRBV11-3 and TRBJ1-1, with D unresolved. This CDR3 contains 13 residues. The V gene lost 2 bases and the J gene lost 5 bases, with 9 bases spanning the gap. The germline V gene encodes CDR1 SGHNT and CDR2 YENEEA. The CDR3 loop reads CASSLRLVTEAFF. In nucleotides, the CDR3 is TGTGCCAGCAGCTTAAGACTTGTGACTGAAGCTTTCTTT.

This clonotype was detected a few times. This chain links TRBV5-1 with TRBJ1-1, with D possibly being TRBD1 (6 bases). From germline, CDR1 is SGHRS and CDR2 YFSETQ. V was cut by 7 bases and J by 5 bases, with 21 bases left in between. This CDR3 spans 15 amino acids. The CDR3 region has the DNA TGCGCCAGCGGCCCCGGCCGTCGGGGGGCAACTGAAGCTTTCTTT. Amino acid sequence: CASGPGRRGATEAFF.

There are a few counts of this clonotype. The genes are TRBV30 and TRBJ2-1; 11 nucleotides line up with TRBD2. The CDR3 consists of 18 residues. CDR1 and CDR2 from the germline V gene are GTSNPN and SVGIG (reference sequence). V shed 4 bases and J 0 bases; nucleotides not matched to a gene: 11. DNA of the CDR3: TGTGCCTGGACCCCCTTTGGACTAGCGGGTACCTCCTACAATGAGCAGTTCTTC. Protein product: CAWTPFGLAGTSYNEQFF.

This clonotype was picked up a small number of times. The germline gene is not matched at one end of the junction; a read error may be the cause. CDR3 loop: CASRLGLAGTYEQYF. The CDR3 coding sequence is TGTGCCAGCAGATTAGGACTAGCGGGAACTTACGAGCAGTACTTC. V is TRBV7-2 and J is TRBJ2-7; 12 bases match TRBD2. Germline CDR1 is SGHTA and CDR2 is FQGNSA. This CDR3 comprises 15 residues.

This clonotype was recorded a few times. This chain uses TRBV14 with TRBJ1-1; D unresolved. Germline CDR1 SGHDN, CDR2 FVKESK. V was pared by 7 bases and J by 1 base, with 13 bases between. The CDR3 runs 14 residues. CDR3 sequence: CASTKGLSNTEAFF. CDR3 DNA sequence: TGTGCCAGCACCAAGGGATTATCGAACACTGAAGCTTTCTTT.

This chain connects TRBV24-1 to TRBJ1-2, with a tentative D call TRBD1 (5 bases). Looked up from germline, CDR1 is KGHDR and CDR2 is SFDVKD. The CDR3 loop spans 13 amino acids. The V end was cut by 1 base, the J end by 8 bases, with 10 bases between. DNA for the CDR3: TGTGCCACCAGTGATTTCGCAGGGATCGGCTACACCTTC. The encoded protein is CATSDFAGIGYTF.

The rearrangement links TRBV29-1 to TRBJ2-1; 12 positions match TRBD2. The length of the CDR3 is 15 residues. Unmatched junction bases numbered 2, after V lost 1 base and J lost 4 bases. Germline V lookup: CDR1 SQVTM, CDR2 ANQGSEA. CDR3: CSVEAGLAGYNEQFF. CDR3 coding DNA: TGCAGCGTTGAAGCCGGACTAGCGGGATACAATGAGCAGTTCTTC.

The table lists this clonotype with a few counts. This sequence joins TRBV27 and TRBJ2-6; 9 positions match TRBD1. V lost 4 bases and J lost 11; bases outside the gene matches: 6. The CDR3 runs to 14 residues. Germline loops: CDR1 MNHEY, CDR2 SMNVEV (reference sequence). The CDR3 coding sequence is TGTGCCAGCAGTTCCGACAGGGGGGGAGACGTCCTGACTTTC. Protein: CASSSDRGGDVLTF.

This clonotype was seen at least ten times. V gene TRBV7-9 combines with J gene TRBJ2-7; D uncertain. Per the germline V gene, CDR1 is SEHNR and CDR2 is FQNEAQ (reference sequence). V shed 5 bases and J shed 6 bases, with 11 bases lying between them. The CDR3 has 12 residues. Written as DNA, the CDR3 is TGTGCCAGCAGCCCTAGATTCGTCGAGCAGTACTTC. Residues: CASSPRFVEQYF.

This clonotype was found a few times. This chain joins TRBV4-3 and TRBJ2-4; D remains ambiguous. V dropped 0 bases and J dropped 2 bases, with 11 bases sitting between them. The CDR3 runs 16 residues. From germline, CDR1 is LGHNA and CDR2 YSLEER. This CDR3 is CASSQDLPRPKNIQYF. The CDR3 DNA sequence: TGCGCCAGCAGCCAAGATCTTCCCCGGCCCAAAAACATTCAGTACTTC.